The rows below give T cell receptor beta chains drawn from one sample of a study of blood T cell repertoires in COVID-19. This table comes from immunoSEQ multiplex PCR, and its TCRdb copy is limited to in-frame clones, with some not included. This table has just over 650,000 clones, approximately 90% appearing once. Sequences were obtained from peripheral blood. All receptors come from a woman aged 18-29 years with acute or convalescent COVID-19. CDR3s include the opening cysteine and the closing phenylalanine or tryptophan. A D gene is named only where the DNA matches it firmly. Size is stated for part of the rows, as once, few or many counts, or as a class when the clone is expanded.

TRBV7-2	.	.	TRBJ1-5	CASSPEGRQPQHF	TGTGCCAGCAGTCCGGAAGGGAGACAGCCCCAGCATTTT
TRBV14	.	TRBD1	TRBJ1-1	CASRDPGQGWNTEAFF	TGTGCCAGCAGAGATCCGGGACAGGGGTGGAACACTGAAGCTTTCTTT
TRBV3-1/TRBV3-2	.	.	TRBJ1-6	CASSQDFSSPLHF	TGTGCCAGCAGCCAAGACTTCTCTTCACCCCTCCACTTT
TRBV6-2/TRBV6-3	once	TRBD2	TRBJ2-1	CASSSDPSGASSYNEQFF	TGTGCCAGCAGTTCCGACCCTAGCGGGGCAAGCTCCTACAATGAGCAGTTCTTC
TRBV6-5	.	.	TRBJ2-1	CASSYGPGDEQFF	TGTGCCAGCAGTTACGGGCCGGGGGATGAGCAGTTCTTC
TRBV4-1	.	.	TRBJ1-2	CASSQAVNYGYTF	TGCGCCAGCAGCCAAGCCGTTAACTATGGCTACACCTTC
TRBV5-5	once	.	TRBJ2-2	CASSWGSGDTGELFF	TGTGCCAGCAGCTGGGGGTCGGGGGACACCGGGGAGCTGTTTTTT
TRBV4-1	.	TRBD2	TRBJ2-7	CASSQPIRGDYEQYF	TGCGCCAGCAGCCAGCCCATTCGGGGGGACTACGAGCAGTACTTC
TRBV5-5	.	.	TRBJ1-1	CASSKNTEAFF	TGTGCCAGCTCTAAGAACACTGAAGCTTTCTTT
TRBV7-8	few	.	TRBJ1-3	CASSHHLTGPSGNTIYF	TGTGCCAGCAGCCATCATTTGACAGGCCCTTCTGGAAACACCATATATTTT
TRBV7-3	.	.	TRBJ1-2	CASSLSREGMREYGYTF	TGTGCCAGCAGCTTAAGTCGGGAGGGGATGAGGGAATATGGCTACACCTTC
TRBV19	.	.	TRBJ1-6	CASSFTPRDTSSYNSPLHF	TGTGCCAGTAGTTTCACCCCTCGGGACACTAGCTCCTATAATTCACCCCTCCACTTT
TRBV7-9	once	.	TRBJ1-2	CASSLGTNYGYTF	TGTGCCAGCAGCTTAGGTACTAACTATGGCTACACCTTC
TRBV7-6	once	.	TRBJ2-2	CASSLFGGHTGELFF	TGTGCCAGCAGCTTATTTGGGGGCCACACCGGGGAGCTGTTTTTT
TRBV4-1	.	.	TRBJ1-1	CASSQVMRARETEAFF	TGCGCCAGCAGCCAAGTCATGAGGGCCCGGGAGACTGAAGCTTTCTTT
TRBV4-1	.	.	TRBJ1-3	CASSQGSVSGNTIYF	TGCGCCAGCAGCCAAGGGTCAGTCTCTGGAAACACCATATATTTT
TRBV4-2	.	TRBD1	TRBJ1-2	CASSQTGTANYGYTF	TGTGCCAGCAGCCAGACAGGGACGGCAAACTATGGCTACACCTTC
TRBV21-1	.	.	TRBJ2-7	CASSKEQGGGYEQYF	TGTGCCAGCAGCAAAGAACAGGGTGGGGGCTACGAGCAGTACTTC
TRBV18	.	TRBD1	TRBJ2-7	CASSPPGTGPRGEQYF	TGTGCCAGCTCACCACCCGGGACAGGCCCACGGGGCGAGCAGTACTTC
TRBV6-2/TRBV6-3	.	.	TRBJ1-1	CASSYGPNTEAFF	TGTGCCAGCAGTTACGGGCCCAACACTGAAGCTTTCTTT
TRBV7-3	.	.	TRBJ1-5	CASSWGDQPQHF	TGTGCCAGCAGCTGGGGGGATCAGCCCCAGCATTTT
TRBV4-3	once	TRBD2	TRBJ2-2	CASSQGTSGAGGELFF	TGCGCCAGCAGCCAAGGGACTAGCGGGGCGGGCGGGGAGCTGTTTTTT
TRBV7-7	.	.	TRBJ1-6	CASSPGRQSPLHF	TGTGCCAGCAGCCCTGGGAGGCAATCACCCCTCCACTTT
TRBV4-1	.	.	TRBJ1-1	CASSQVGGARTEAFF	TGCGCCAGCAGCCAAGTTGGAGGGGCGAGGACTGAAGCTTTCTTT
TRBV19	.	.	TRBJ1-2	CASSIGGYNYGYTF	TGTGCCAGTAGTATAGGCGGATACAACTATGGCTACACCTTC
TRBV2	.	.	TRBJ1-2	CARGLGAGGDGYTF	TGTGCCAGAGGCCTCGGAGCAGGCGGGGATGGCTACACCTTC
TRBV2	.	.	TRBJ2-5	CASSELETSIYF	TGTGCCAGCAGTGAATTGGAGACTTCTATATACTTC
TRBV6-5	.	.	TRBJ2-7	CASRDFSAYEQYF	TGTGCCAGCAGAGACTTTAGCGCCTACGAGCAGTACTTC
TRBV6-5	.	.	TRBJ2-7	CATASRGSGEQYF	TGTGCCACCGCCTCCAGGGGCTCTGGGGAGCAGTACTTC
TRBV7-2	once	.	TRBJ1-5	CASSLYHLNQPQHF	TGTGCCAGCAGCTTATACCACCTAAATCAGCCCCAGCATTTT
TRBV11-2	.	TRBD1	TRBJ1-1	CASSQWDRPSEAFF	TGTGCCAGCAGCCAATGGGACAGACCGAGTGAAGCTTTCTTT
TRBV6-5	once	.	TRBJ2-5	CASTSLFQETQYF	TGTGCCAGCACAAGTCTATTCCAAGAGACCCAGTACTTC
TRBV6-2/TRBV6-3	.	.	TRBJ1-4	CASSPGALSEKLFF	TGTGCCAGCAGTCCAGGGGCGCTCAGTGAAAAACTGTTTTTT